These 28 T cell receptor beta chains originate from one sample sequenced in a study of T-cell memory formation after mild COVID-19. TCRdb re-called the 5' RACE reads with MiXCR, one entry per CDR3 protein. This table holds some 280,000 distinct CDR3 sequences, about 16% found once. The material sequenced was PBMCs or a T cell subset sorted from them (not recorded which). The receptors stem from a man between 18 and 35 years old who had mild COVID-19 (a few samples of this study predate the infection). Cell type and time point are not known.

The chain is built from TRBV24-1 and TRBJ2-1; D could derive from TRBD1 or TRBD2 (5 bases each). Germline V gene lookup returns CDR1 KGHDR and CDR2 SFDVKD. The CDR3 covers 13 residues. Trimming took 9 bases from V and 4 from J, leaving 12 bases between them. The CDR3 spells CATRRDGYNEQFF. The CDR3 region has the DNA TGTGCCACCCGCCGGGACGGATACAATGAGCAGTTCTTC.

V is TRBV5-4 and J is TRBJ2-1, with TRBD1 matching 7 bases. V shed 4 bases, J shed 3 bases, and the junction held 10 bases outside the gene matches. CDR1 SGHNT and CDR2 YYREEE come from the germline V gene (reference sequence). This CDR3 comprises 16 residues. In nucleotides, the CDR3 is TGTGCCAGCAGCCTTTTTAAGAGACAGGGCTACAATGAGCAGTTCTTC. Its protein is CASSLFKRQGYNEQFF.

This clonotype was seen repeatedly, ten times or more. The genes are TRBV5-1 and TRBJ2-1; no firm D call. The V end lost 0 bases, the J end lost 5 bases, and 6 bases lay between the germline ends. Per germline, CDR1 SGHRS and CDR2 YFSETQ. CDR3 length: 13 amino acids. The CDR3 reads CASSLGFDNEQFF. CDR3 nucleotides: TGCGCCAGCAGCTTGGGATTCGACAATGAGCAGTTCTTC.

This clonotype has only a few counts. CDR3 sequence reads: CASSYSGVRSPLHF. CDR3 in DNA: TGTGCCAGCAGTTACTCCGGGGTGAGGTCACCCCTCCACTTT. The chain has TRBV6-5 and TRBJ1-6; D not certain. This CDR3 region has 14 residues. Germline CDR1 reads MNHEY; CDR2 reads SVGAGI. V lost 0 bases, J lost 10 bases, and 10 bases lay in between.

For the CDR3, the DNA is TGTGCCACCACAGGGATCGCTGAGCAGTTCTTC. Protein: CATTGIAEQFF. V gene TRBV15 combines with J gene TRBJ2-1; a weak D match, TRBD1 (5 bases). V dropped 7 bases and J dropped 9 bases, with 10 bases sitting between them. The CDR3 is 11 amino acids. Looked up from germline, CDR1 is LNHNV and CDR2 is YYDKDF (reference sequence).

This sequence joins TRBV7-2 and TRBJ1-5, with D maybe TRBD1 (5 bases). CDR1 is SGHTA, CDR2 FQGNSA, per germline. The CDR3 runs 15 residues. V shed 2 bases and J shed 1 base, with 9 bases lying between them. CDR3 nucleotide sequence: TGTGCCAGCAGCTTAACAGGAGCCAGCAATCAGCCCCAGCATTTT. As protein: CASSLTGASNQPQHF.

Only a few counts were recorded for this clonotype. The chain uses TRBV30 and TRBJ2-7; 8 bases agree with TRBD2. From germline, CDR1 is GTSNPN and CDR2 SVGIG (reference sequence). This CDR3 region has 16 residues. V lost 2 bases and J lost 0; bases outside the gene matches: 9. The CDR3: CAWSIGGGGPSYEQYF. In DNA, the CDR3 is TGTGCCTGGAGTATAGGAGGCGGGGGGCCCTCCTACGAGCAGTACTTC.

This clonotype was picked up a small number of times. V and J are TRBV10-3 and TRBJ2-1; 11 bases match TRBD2. This CDR3 has 17 residues. Germline assignment: CDR1 ENHRY and CDR2 SYGVKD. J lost 5 bases, V lost 2 bases, and 8 bases had no gene match. In DNA, the CDR3 is TGTGCCATCAGTGAGCCGGGACTAGCGGAGATTAACAATGAGCAGTTCTTC. Translation gives CAISEPGLAEINNEQFF.

The rearrangement links TRBV28 to TRBJ2-7; D is ambiguous. The CDR3 sequence is 11 residues long. CDR1 is MDHEN and CDR2 is SYDVKM in the germline V gene. Trimming removed 3 bases at V and 6 bases at J, with 6 bases between. CDR3 DNA: TGTGCCAGCAGTTTGGAGTCCGAGCAGTACTTC. Protein product: CASSLESEQYF.

The chain couples TRBV4-3 to TRBJ2-2, with D possibly TRBD2 on 5 matching bases. Germline CDR1 is LGHNA and CDR2 is YSLEER. V was cut by 0 bases and J by 1 base, with 9 bases left in between. The CDR3 sequence is 16 residues long. CDR3 nucleotide sequence: TGCGCCAGCAGCCAAGATGGTCGGGGGAACACCGGGGAGCTGTTTTTT. It translates to CASSQDGRGNTGELFF.

The chain combines TRBV12-3 or TRBV12-4 with TRBJ2-7; D unresolved. V lost 2 bases and J 1 base, leaving 6 bases between the germline ends. The CDR3 is 13 amino acids. CDR3 in DNA: TGTGCCAGCAGTTTATCGAATTCCTACGAGCAGTACTTC. Translation gives CASSLSNSYEQYF.

J is TRBJ1-1 and V is TRBV19; TRBD1 matches at 7 bases. The CDR3 totals 15 residues. J lost 4 bases, V lost 4 bases, and 9 bases had no gene match. Germline CDR1 LNHDA, CDR2 SQIVND (reference sequence). The CDR3 loop reads CASSNPTGIGTEAFF. The CDR3, as DNA: TGTGCCAGTAGTAACCCGACAGGGATCGGCACTGAAGCTTTCTTT. Full variable domain (rest looked up from reference TRBV19 and TRBJ1-1): DGGITQSPKYLFRKEGQNVTLSCEQNLNHDAMYWYRQDPGQGLRLIYYSQIVNDFQKGDIAEGYSVSREKKESFPLTVTSAQKNPTAFYLCASSNPTGIGTEAFFGQGTRLTVV.

This clonotype was detected only a few times. This sequence joins TRBV20-1 and TRBJ2-1, with TRBD2 identical over 11 bases. The CDR3 is 17 amino acids. The junction had 13 bases not matched to a gene; V was cut back by 5 bases and J by 4 bases. The germline V gene has CDR1 DFQATT and CDR2 SNEGSKA (reference sequence). The CDR3 spells CSARGASTSGEYNEQFF. The DNA of the CDR3 is TGCAGTGCTCGGGGGGCCTCGACTAGCGGGGAATACAATGAGCAGTTCTTC.

This clonotype was detected only a few times. The V call is TRBV11-2, the J call TRBJ2-1, with TRBD2 identical over 7 bases. Trimming cost V 0 bases and J 12 bases; bases outside gene matches: 5. Germline CDR1 reads SGHAT; CDR2 reads FQNNGV. The CDR3 runs 13 residues. DNA of the CDR3: TGTGCCAGCAGCTTAGATGGGAGGGCGGGGCAGTTCTTC. Translating gives CASSLDGRAGQFF.

The chain is built from TRBV7-3 and TRBJ2-7; TRBD2 matches 9 bases. V lost 5 bases and J lost 2; bases outside the gene matches: 7. The CDR3 covers 15 residues. Germline assignment: CDR1 SGHTA and CDR2 FQGTGA. CDR3 DNA: TGTGCCAGCAGCCTCGGCGGCGGGGGGGCCTACGAGCAGTACTTC. Translating it yields CASSLGGGGAYEQYF.

This chain connects TRBV27 to TRBJ2-2; D ambiguous. The V gene lost 3 bases and the J gene lost 2 bases, with 4 bases spanning the gap. Germline assignment: CDR1 MNHEY and CDR2 SMNVEV (reference sequence). CDR3 length: 13 residues. CDR3: CASSFINTGELFF. The CDR3 region has the DNA TGTGCCAGCAGTTTCATTAACACCGGGGAGCTGTTTTTT.

This clonotype appeared a few times. The chain is built from TRBV5-1 and TRBJ2-5; TRBD2 matches at 14 bases. Germline V CDR1 and CDR2: SGHRS, YFSETQ. V trimming: 4 bases; J trimming: 5 bases; junction bases outside the gene matches: 4. The CDR3 length is 15 residues. The CDR3 loop is CASSPGLAGDETQYF. CDR3 nucleotides: TGCGCCAGCAGCCCGGGACTAGCGGGAGACGAGACCCAGTACTTC. The full variable domain, with the rest looked up from reference TRBV5-1 and TRBJ2-5, is KAGVTQTPRYLIKTRGQQVTLSCSPISGHRSVSWYQQTPGQGLQFLFEYFSETQRNKGNFPGRFSGRQFSNSRSEMNVSTLELGDSALYLCASSPGLAGDETQYFGPGTRLLVL.

For this clonotype: A much more abundant neighbour one base away suggests this may be a read error. The rearrangement uses TRBV5-1 and TRBJ1-1; the D gene is possibly TRBD1 (6 bases). This CDR3 region has 13 residues. Per germline, CDR1 SGHRS and CDR2 YFSETQ. The CDR3 spells CASSEGVGTESFF. The CDR3 DNA sequence: TGCGCCAGCAGCGAGGGGGTCGGCACTGAATCTTTCTTT.

For the CDR3, the DNA is TGTGCCAGCAGCGTAGCGGACCACAATGAGCAGTTCTTC. This codes for CASSVADHNEQFF. This chain links TRBV9 with TRBJ2-1; D gene ambiguous. Trimming removed 0 bases at V and 5 bases at J, with 6 bases between. This CDR3 has 13 amino acids. In germline, CDR1 is SGDLS, CDR2 YYNGEE.

This clonotype has a handful of counts. CDR3 DNA: TGTGCCAGCAACCCAGACAGGGTAGGAGAGACCCAGTACTTC. Amino acid sequence: CASNPDRVGETQYF. V gene TRBV2 combines with J gene TRBJ2-5, with 7 bases lining up with TRBD1. CDR3 size: 14 residues. J gave up 4 bases and V 7 bases, and 9 bases lay outside the gene matches. Germline lookup yields CDR1 SNHLY and CDR2 FYNNEI.

This clonotype was observed many times. This sequence joins TRBV9 and TRBJ1-2; 7 bases are shared with TRBD1. CDR1 is SGDLS and CDR2 is YYNGEE in the germline V gene. J was trimmed by 1 base and V by 4 bases; bases with no gene match: 4. The CDR3 contains 14 residues. For the CDR3, the DNA is TGTGCCAGCAGCTTGGGACAGATTAACTATGGCTACACCTTC. This encodes CASSLGQINYGYTF.

J is TRBJ2-3 and V is TRBV24-1; TRBD2 aligns across 8 bases. V was clipped by 6 bases and J by 1 base; unmatched bases: 11. Germline assignment: CDR1 KGHDR and CDR2 SFDVKD. The CDR3 contains 17 residues. CDR3 DNA sequence: TGTGCCACCAGTCCAGATCGGGGTAGCGGGGGCACAGATACGCAGTATTTT. Translated: CATSPDRGSGGTDTQYF.

V is TRBV4-1 and J is TRBJ1-5; TRBD1 agrees at 11 bases. V dropped 5 bases and J dropped 7; count of bases not matched to a gene: 7. Germline lookup yields CDR1 MGHRA and CDR2 YSYEKL. The CDR3 has 15 residues. The chain's CDR3 is CASSAGQGAGQPQHF. For the CDR3, the DNA is TGCGCCAGCAGCGCCGGACAGGGGGCGGGACAGCCCCAGCATTTT.

This clonotype showed up just a few times. The rearrangement uses TRBV7-9 and TRBJ1-6, with D unresolved. The CDR3 has 14 amino acids. Per germline, CDR1 SEHNR and CDR2 FQNEAQ (reference sequence). The germline V and J ends were trimmed by 3 bases and 8 bases, with 11 bases remaining between them. CDR3 DNA sequence: TGTGCCAGCAGCTTTCGGTGGGTGGATTCACCCCTCCACTTT. It codes for CASSFRWVDSPLHF.

The chain links TRBV29-1 to TRBJ2-3, with D uncertain. CDR3 length: 11 residues. Trimming pared 4 bases from V and 6 bases from J, leaving 8 bases between. The germline CDR1 and CDR2 sequences are SQVTM and ANQGSEA. The CDR3 coding sequence is TGCAGCGTTGTCTCTTTGGATACGCAGTATTTT. Its translation is CSVVSLDTQYF.

V usage is TRBV12-3 or TRBV12-4 and J usage is TRBJ2-3; D gene uncertain. The germline V and J ends were trimmed by 4 bases and 5 bases, with 19 bases remaining between them. This CDR3 contains 16 residues. CDR3 bases: TGTGCCAGCAGTTGGCTTCTTGACTCGGCAGAAGATACGCAGTATTTT. Its translation: CASSWLLDSAEDTQYF.

The chain joins TRBV7-3 to TRBJ2-1; 7 bases align to TRBD1. V lost 4 bases, J lost 0 bases, and 3 bases stayed unmatched. CDR1 and CDR2 (germline): SGHTA, FQGTGA. The CDR3 totals 15 residues. CDR3 residues: CASSSTGNSYNEQFF. CDR3 DNA sequence: TGTGCCAGCAGCTCGACAGGGAACTCCTACAATGAGCAGTTCTTC.

This clonotype has a handful of counts. CDR3 sequence (DNA): TGTGCCAGCAGCTCACAGGGTAATAGCAATCAGCCCCAGCATTTT. Protein: CASSSQGNSNQPQHF. This chain uses TRBV7-2 with TRBJ1-5; tentative D call: TRBD1 (6 bases). Germline V gene data show CDR1 as SGHTA and CDR2 as FQGNSA. Trimming shortened V by 4 bases and J by 0 bases, and 10 bases separated the two germline ends. The CDR3 loop spans 15 amino acids.